This T cell receptor beta chain was retrieved from a study of T cells in Graves' hyperthyroidism and ophthalmopathy. Study-wide results and caveats: Blood also showed most of the thyroid clonotypes that were expanded above 0.001.

This clonotype was counted many times. Its cognate antigen is unknown. Germline CDR1 is MDHEN and CDR2 is SYDVKM. The V end lost 5 bases, the J end lost 3 bases, and 8 bases lay between the germline ends. CDR3 length equals 12 residues. Using RNA transcripts as the source, TCR beta CDR3 regions were amplified. The primer set for the first-round RT-PCR of the TCR CDR3 was HTBI. TCRdb recomputed calls from the multiplex PCR reads with MiXCR, one row per CDR3 protein. This sample yields hundreds of thousands of distinct CDR3 sequences, of which around 20% are seen a single time; around a third belongs to the top ten. Patients with ophthalmopathy all had a Clinical Activity Score of at least 3, a NOSPECS grade of at least 4 and duration under 3 months. On the basis of clinical symptoms, serum thyroxine and TRAb, thyroid ultrasound and orbital computed tomography, diagnoses were made.

The source material was blood. V and J are TRBV28 and TRBJ2-7, with D unclear. This clonotype was obtained from a man aged 25 to 45 with Graves' ophthalmopathy. The CDR3 region is CASSHISYEQYF. The CDR3 bases are TGTGCCAGCAGTCACATTAGCTACGAGCAGTACTTC.